The 20 T cell receptor beta chains below all came from one sample that was sequenced in a study of shared clonotypes between healthy human individuals. Profiled with immunoSEQ multiplex PCR; TCRdb holds only in-frame clones, not every one. Seen here are around 1.9 million clones, 90% to 95% observed once, and the top ten hold 1.5% to 2%. CD8 cells regarded as naive lacked CD45RO, were positively chosen for CCR7, and omitted terminally differentiated effector memory CD45RA+ cells. Sequenced: naive CD8+ T cells from PBMCs. The source of these receptors is a man aged 18 to 30 in good health. Some clones in this sample may be carry-over from other donors' samples.

V usage is TRBV28 and J usage is TRBJ2-3; 8 bases fit TRBD1. Germline V CDR1 and CDR2: MDHEN, SYDVKM. The CDR3 sequence is 15 residues long. The V gene end was trimmed by 5 bases and the J gene end by 3 bases; junction bases not matched to a gene: 7. The CDR3 here is CASSHRGAETDTQYF. In DNA form, the CDR3 reads TGTGCCAGCAGTCACAGGGGGGCAGAGACAGATACGCAGTATTTT.

This clone was seen only once. This chain connects TRBV7-9 to TRBJ2-7; D is unclear. The CDR3 contains 14 residues. CDR1 is SEHNR, CDR2 FQNEAQ, per germline (reference sequence). V shed 0 bases and J shed 3 bases, with 9 bases lying between them. The CDR3 is CASSLALSYYEQYF. DNA for the CDR3: TGTGCCAGCAGCTTAGCCCTCTCATACTACGAGCAGTACTTC.

The chain is built from TRBV28 and TRBJ2-1, with TRBD2 identical over 11 bases. Germline assignment: CDR1 MDHEN and CDR2 SYDVKM. J gave up 0 bases and V 1 base, and 8 bases lay outside the gene matches. The CDR3 extends over 19 amino acids. The CDR3, as DNA: TGTGCCAGCAGTTTATCCGCCAAACTAGCGGGAGTCTCCTACAATGAGCAGTTCTTC. Protein sequence: CASSLSAKLAGVSYNEQFF.

The rearrangement links TRBV7-9 to TRBJ1-2; D call uncertain. This CDR3 spans 16 amino acids. In germline, CDR1 is SEHNR, CDR2 FQNEAQ (reference sequence). V gave up 1 base and J gave up 4 bases, with 16 bases separating them. The CDR3 spells CASSLDDRANGYGYTF. CDR3 DNA: TGTGCCAGCAGCTTAGATGACCGGGCAAATGGCTATGGCTACACCTTC.

The chain recombines TRBV25-1 with TRBJ1-2; TRBD1 matches 7 bases. Germline V gene data show CDR1 as MGHDK and CDR2 as SYGVNS. The CDR3 contains 15 residues. The ends lost 3 bases at V and 7 bases at J; junction bases unmatched: 11. The CDR3 coding sequence is TGTGCCAGCAGTGAGGGGCAGGGGGGCCGGGGTGGCTACACCTTC. Translation gives CASSEGQGGRGGYTF.

This chain links TRBV11-3 with TRBJ1-1; a possible D gene is TRBD1 (5 bases). The CDR3 is 14 residues long. Trimming left V 4 bases short and J 0 bases short, with 9 bases between. Germline-derived CDR1 and CDR2 are SGHNT and YENEEA. The CDR3 reads CASSSDSLNTEAFF. The CDR3 bases are TGTGCCAGCAGCTCCGACAGCCTGAACACTGAAGCTTTCTTT.

The chain joins TRBV5-1 to TRBJ1-1; TRBD1 matches 7 bases. V was clipped by 0 bases and J by 1 base; unmatched bases: 9. CDR3 length: 17 residues. Germline CDR1 is SGHRS and CDR2 is YFSETQ. CDR3 DNA: TGCGCCAGCAGCTTGGCCGGGGGACAGTTTTCGAACACTGAAGCTTTCTTT. Amino acids: CASSLAGGQFSNTEAFF.

Here the CDR3 reads CASSLAGGWTDGYTF. Written as DNA, the CDR3 is TGTGCCAGCAGCTTGGCAGGGGGATGGACGGACGGCTACACCTTC. This chain joins TRBV7-9 and TRBJ1-2, with 7 bases that match TRBD1. Germline CDR1 and CDR2: SEHNR and FQNEAQ (reference sequence). V gave up 3 bases and J gave up 8 bases; unmatched junction bases: 12. The CDR3 extends over 15 amino acids.

In regard to this clone: The junction and the germline gene differ at one end; a read error may be behind it. The genes are TRBV7-9 and TRBJ1-1; possibly TRBD1 for D (6 bases). The germline CDR1 and CDR2 sequences are SEHNR and FQNEAQ (reference sequence). The CDR3 has 13 amino acids. The CDR3 sequence is CASSADRNAEAFF. Written as DNA, the CDR3 is TGTGCCAGCAGCGCAGACAGGAACGCTGAAGCTTTCTTT.

This clone was counted once. The chain joins TRBV6-1 to TRBJ1-3; D is ambiguous. The germline V gene encodes CDR1 MNHNS and CDR2 SASEGT. The CDR3 runs to 14 residues. V was pared by 4 bases and J by 2 bases, with 9 bases between. The CDR3 is CASSGWVAGNTIYF. The DNA of the CDR3 is TGTGCCAGCAGTGGATGGGTGGCTGGAAACACCATATATTTT.

This chain uses TRBV4-1 with TRBJ2-1, with a weak D call TRBD2 (6 bases). Per the germline V gene, CDR1 is MGHRA and CDR2 is YSYEKL. Trimming took 1 base from V and 3 from J, leaving 7 bases between them. This CDR3 contains 14 residues. CDR3: CASSQAGSYNEQFF. The DNA of the CDR3 is TGCGCCAGCAGCCAAGCCGGGAGCTACAATGAGCAGTTCTTC.

The chain has TRBV27 and TRBJ1-2; D remains ambiguous. CDR3 length equals 14 residues. The germline V and J ends were trimmed by 1 base and 6 bases, with 12 bases remaining between them. Germline-derived CDR1 and CDR2 are MNHEY and SMNVEV (reference sequence). The CDR3 nucleotides are TGTGCCAGCAGTTTATTGCCAGGCTCCCATGGCTACACCTTC. This gives the protein CASSLLPGSHGYTF.

This clone was detected once. The genes are TRBV19 and TRBJ2-1; D is uncertain. The CDR3 is made up of 12 amino acids. Germline CDR1 reads LNHDA; CDR2 reads SQIVND (reference sequence). Trimming removed 3 bases at V and 9 bases at J, with 9 bases between. The CDR3 DNA reads TGTGCCAGTAGTATCCGGACGGCTGAGCAGTTCTTC. This sequence encodes CASSIRTAEQFF.

The CDR3 DNA sequence: TGTGCCAGCAGTTACGCTGTCGGGATTCAGCCCCAGCATTTT. Translation gives CASSYAVGIQPQHF. The chain recombines TRBV6-6 with TRBJ1-5; D not resolved. CDR3 length: 14 amino acids. V was clipped by 2 bases and J by 6 bases, with 11 bases between them. CDR1 is MNHNY, CDR2 SVGAGI, per germline (reference sequence).

V gene TRBV7-3 combines with J gene TRBJ2-3; D possibly corresponds to TRBD1 (5 bases). The V end was cut by 1 base, the J end by 0 bases, with 8 bases between. This CDR3 has 15 amino acids. Per germline, CDR1 SGHTA and CDR2 FQGTGA. CDR3 sequence (DNA): TGTGCCAGCAGCTTAAGGCAGGGAAGCACAGATACGCAGTATTTT. This sequence encodes CASSLRQGSTDTQYF.

The CDR3 sequence is CASTWDARSWYF. The DNA for the CDR3 is TGTGCCAGCACCTGGGACGCTCGCAGTTGGTACTTC. The rearrangement links TRBV7-9 to TRBJ2-5; either TRBD1 or TRBD2 may supply D (5 bases each). Germline CDR1 reads SEHNR; CDR2 reads FQNEAQ (reference sequence). Deletions cut 7 bases from V and 13 bases from J, with 19 bases between. This CDR3 has 12 residues.

The V gene is TRBV19, the J gene TRBJ2-7, with D possibly matching TRBD2 (6 bases). Germline values: CDR1 LNHDA, CDR2 SQIVND (reference sequence). The CDR3 sequence is 15 residues long. The V gene lost 2 bases and the J gene lost 3 bases, with 14 bases spanning the gap. Written as DNA, the CDR3 is TGTGCCAGTAGTATACGGAGCGGGTGGGACTACGAGCAGTACTTC. This gives the protein CASSIRSGWDYEQYF.

This chain connects TRBV15 to TRBJ1-3; D unresolved. V dropped 4 bases and J dropped 4 bases, with 5 bases sitting between them. There are 12 residues in the CDR3. Germline-derived CDR1 and CDR2 are LNHNV and YYDKDF (reference sequence). CDR3 coding DNA: TGTGCCACCAGCACCCAGGGAAACACCATATATTTT. Its translation: CATSTQGNTIYF.

As concerns this clone: This sample also contains other DNA sequences that code for the same CDR3. The chain has TRBV5-6 and TRBJ1-1; D might be TRBD1 (6 bases). The germline CDR1 and CDR2 sequences are SGHDT and YYEEEE. The CDR3 runs to 14 residues. Trimming stripped 6 bases from V and 0 bases from J, with 12 bases between. CDR3 coding DNA: TGTGCCAGCACCCCCGGGACAATGAACACTGAAGCTTTCTTT. This encodes CASTPGTMNTEAFF.

The chain employs TRBV4-1 and TRBJ2-1; 13 nucleotides align to TRBD2. The junction had 16 bases not matched to a gene; V was cut back by 1 base and J by 4 bases. Per germline, CDR1 MGHRA and CDR2 YSYEKL. The CDR3 runs to 21 residues. The DNA for the CDR3 is TGCGCCAGCAGCCAAGCGGAAACGAGACTAGCGGGAGGTATATGGTACAATGAGCAGTTCTTC. Its translation is CASSQAETRLAGGIWYNEQFF.